This TCR beta chain comes out of a study of Graves' ophthalmopathy and Graves' hyperthyroidism. Transcripts of RNA were the source for amplifying TCR beta CDR3 regions. The first-round RT-PCR employed HTBI primers together with the Qiagen OneStep RT-PCR kit. A multiplex PCR was then performed as the second round. TCRdb ran MiXCR on the multiplex PCR reads and lists one entry per CDR3 protein. The data hold about 640,000 distinct CDR3 sequences, with over 40% observed a single time. Broader study findings: Predictions made by the model for ophthalmopathy progression reached roughly 70% sensitivity and approximately 72% specificity.

Trimming at V came to 7 bases and at J to 4 bases, leaving 6 bases not matched to a gene. The V gene's germline CDR1 is SQVTM and CDR2 ANQGSEA. This CDR3 region has 13 residues. In regard to this clonotype: The antigen remains undetermined.

The sequence was collected from an adult man with Graves' ophthalmopathy. This sequence joins TRBV29-1 and TRBJ1-3, with 8 bases lining up with TRBD1. Sequencing was performed on peripheral blood. CDR3 loop: CSASRTGGNTIYF. CDR3 nucleotide sequence: TGCAGCGCCTCTAGGACAGGGGGAAACACCATATATTTT.